These 3 T cell receptor beta chains originate from one sample sequenced in a study of blood T cells in healthy people across ages. With a J-beta primer mix and a sample-barcoded 5' primer, a second PCR ran 7 to 11 cycles. One entry per CDR3 protein, called by TCRdb with MiXCR from the 5' RACE reads. Of some 900,000 distinct CDR3 sequences in the sample, around 30% were seen once. Material: blood. The receptors derive from a woman aged 80 or over in good health.

This clonotype was counted a few times. The gene calls are TRBV6-1 and TRBJ1-4, with D maybe TRBD1 (6 bases). Germline-derived CDR1 and CDR2 are MNHNS and SASEGT. Trimming removed 5 bases from V and 2 bases from J, with 15 bases in between. The CDR3 runs 16 residues. CDR3 nucleotides: TGTGCCAGCAGTTCGCAGGGGTGGAAGACTAATGAAAAACTGTTTTTT. Protein: CASSSQGWKTNEKLFF.

This clonotype occurred a few times. The rearrangement uses TRBV6-2 or TRBV6-3 and TRBJ1-5; no clear D gene. Germline V gene data show CDR1 as MNHEY and CDR2 as SVGEGT. The CDR3 has 11 residues. The V gene lost 8 bases and the J gene lost 7 bases, with 9 bases spanning the gap. CDR3 loop: CASWRRQPQHF. DNA of the CDR3: TGTGCCAGCTGGAGGAGACAGCCCCAGCATTTT.

In the case of this clonotype: The CDR3 end shows no conserved phenylalanine or tryptophan, and so a read error is likely. V usage is TRBV18 and J usage is TRBJ2-1; possible D gene TRBD1, 5 bases. The germline gives CDR1 KGHSH, CDR2 LQKENI. The CDR3 has 14 residues. The V and J ends lost 6 bases and 7 bases respectively, with 16 bases between them. In DNA, the CDR3 is TGTGCCAGCTCCCTGACAGAGGTGCGAAATGAGCAGTTCGTC. Translating gives CASSLTEVRNEQFV.